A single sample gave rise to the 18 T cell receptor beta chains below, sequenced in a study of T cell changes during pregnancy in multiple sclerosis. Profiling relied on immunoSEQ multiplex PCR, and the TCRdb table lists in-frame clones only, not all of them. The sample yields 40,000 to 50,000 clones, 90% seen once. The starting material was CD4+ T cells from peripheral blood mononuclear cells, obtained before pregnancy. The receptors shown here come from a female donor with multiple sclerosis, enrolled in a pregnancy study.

The CDR3 coding sequence is TGCAGCGTTGTGGCTAGCGGGAGCACAGATACGCAGTATTTT. Protein sequence: CSVVASGSTDTQYF. The rearrangement links TRBV29-1 to TRBJ2-3, with TRBD2 matching over 8 bases. The CDR3 covers 14 residues. The trim removed 4 bases at V and 0 bases at J, leaving 3 bases unmatched. From germline, CDR1 is SQVTM and CDR2 ANQGSEA.

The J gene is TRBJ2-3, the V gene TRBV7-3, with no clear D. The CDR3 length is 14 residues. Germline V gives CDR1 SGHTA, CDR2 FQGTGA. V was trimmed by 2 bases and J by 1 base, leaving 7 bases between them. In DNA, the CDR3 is TGTGCCAGCAGCTTAGCCCGGGGCACAGATACGCAGTATTTT. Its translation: CASSLARGTDTQYF.

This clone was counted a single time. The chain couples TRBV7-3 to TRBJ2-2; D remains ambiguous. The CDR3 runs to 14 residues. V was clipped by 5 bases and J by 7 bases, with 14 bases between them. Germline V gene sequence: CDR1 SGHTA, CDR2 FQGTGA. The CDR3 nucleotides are TGTGCCAGCAGCCACACTCTAGGTTTCGGGGAGCTGTTTTTT. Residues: CASSHTLGFGELFF.

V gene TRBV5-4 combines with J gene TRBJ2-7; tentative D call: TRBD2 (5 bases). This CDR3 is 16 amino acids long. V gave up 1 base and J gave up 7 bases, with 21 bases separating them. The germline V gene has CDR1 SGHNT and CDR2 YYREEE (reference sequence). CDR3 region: CASSLSGTAGIREQYF. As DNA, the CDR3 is TGTGCCAGCAGCTTGTCCGGCACAGCCGGGATTCGGGAGCAGTACTTC.

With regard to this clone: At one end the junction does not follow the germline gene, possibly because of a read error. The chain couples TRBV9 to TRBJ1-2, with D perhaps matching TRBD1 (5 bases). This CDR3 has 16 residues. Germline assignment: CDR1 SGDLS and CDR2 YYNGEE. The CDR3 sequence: CASSPLVHRRSYSYTF. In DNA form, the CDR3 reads TGTGCCAGCAGCCCCCTAGTTCACAGGAGAAGCTATAGCTACACCTTC.

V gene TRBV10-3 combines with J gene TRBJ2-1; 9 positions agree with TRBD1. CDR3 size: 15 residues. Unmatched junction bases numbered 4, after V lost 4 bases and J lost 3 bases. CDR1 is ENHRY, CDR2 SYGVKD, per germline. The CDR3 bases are TGTGCCATCAGTGTAGGGACAGGGATCTACAATGAGCAGTTCTTC. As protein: CAISVGTGIYNEQFF.

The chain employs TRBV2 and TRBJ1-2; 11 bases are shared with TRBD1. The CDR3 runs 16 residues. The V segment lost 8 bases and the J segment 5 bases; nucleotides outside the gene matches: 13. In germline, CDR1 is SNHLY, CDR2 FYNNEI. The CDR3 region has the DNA TGTGCCAGCGCCGCGGGACAGGGGGTCGCCGGATATGGCTACACCTTC. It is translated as CASAAGQGVAGYGYTF.

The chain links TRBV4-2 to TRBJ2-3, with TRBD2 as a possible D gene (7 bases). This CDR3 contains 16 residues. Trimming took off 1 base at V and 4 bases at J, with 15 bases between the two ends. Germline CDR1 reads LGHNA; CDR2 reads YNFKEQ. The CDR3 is CASSQVRGGRSDTQYF. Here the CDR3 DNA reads TGTGCCAGCAGCCAAGTGAGGGGGGGGCGGTCAGATACGCAGTATTTT.

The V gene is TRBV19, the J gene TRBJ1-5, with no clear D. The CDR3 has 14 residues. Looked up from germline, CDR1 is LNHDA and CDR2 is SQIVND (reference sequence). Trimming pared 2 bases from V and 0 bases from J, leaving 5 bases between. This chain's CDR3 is CASSIQFSNQPQHF. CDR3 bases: TGTGCCAGTAGTATACAGTTTAGCAATCAGCCCCAGCATTTT.

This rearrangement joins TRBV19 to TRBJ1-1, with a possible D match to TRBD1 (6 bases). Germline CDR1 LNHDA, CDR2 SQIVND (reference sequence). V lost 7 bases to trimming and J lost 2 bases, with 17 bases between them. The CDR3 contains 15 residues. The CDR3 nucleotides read TGTGCCAGTATCATACAGGGTGGGGGCAACACTGAAGCTTTCTTT. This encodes CASIIQGGGNTEAFF.

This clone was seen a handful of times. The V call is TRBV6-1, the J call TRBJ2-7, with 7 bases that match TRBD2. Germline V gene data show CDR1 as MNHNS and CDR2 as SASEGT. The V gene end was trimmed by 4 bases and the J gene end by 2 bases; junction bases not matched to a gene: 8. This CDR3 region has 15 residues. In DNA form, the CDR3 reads TGTGCCAGCAGTGGGGAGGGGTTAACAGCCTACGAGCAGTACTTC. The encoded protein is CASSGEGLTAYEQYF.

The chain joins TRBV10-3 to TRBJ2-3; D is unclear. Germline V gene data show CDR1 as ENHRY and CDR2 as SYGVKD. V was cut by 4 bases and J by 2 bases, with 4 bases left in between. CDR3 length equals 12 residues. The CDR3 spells CAISAHTDTQYF. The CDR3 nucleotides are TGTGCCATCAGTGCCCACACAGATACGCAGTATTTT.

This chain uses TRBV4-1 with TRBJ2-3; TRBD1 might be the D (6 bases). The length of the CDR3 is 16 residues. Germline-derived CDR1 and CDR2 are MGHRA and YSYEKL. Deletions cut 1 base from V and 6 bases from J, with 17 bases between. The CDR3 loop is CASSQVGGTARDTQYF. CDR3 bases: TGCGCCAGCAGCCAAGTAGGGGGAACAGCGAGGGATACGCAGTATTTT.

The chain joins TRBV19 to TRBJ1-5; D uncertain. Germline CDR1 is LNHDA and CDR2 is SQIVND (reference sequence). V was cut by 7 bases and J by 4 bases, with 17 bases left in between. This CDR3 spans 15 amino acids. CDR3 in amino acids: CASNHVGRRNQPQHF. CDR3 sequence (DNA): TGTGCCAGTAACCATGTAGGCCGGAGAAATCAGCCCCAGCATTTT.

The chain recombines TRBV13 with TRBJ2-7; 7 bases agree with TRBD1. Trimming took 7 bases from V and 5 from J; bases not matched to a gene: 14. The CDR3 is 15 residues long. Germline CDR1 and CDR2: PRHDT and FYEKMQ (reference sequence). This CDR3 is CASIPDRVGENEQYF. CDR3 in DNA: TGTGCCAGCATTCCCGACAGGGTGGGCGAGAACGAGCAGTACTTC. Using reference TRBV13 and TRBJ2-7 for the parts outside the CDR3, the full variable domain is AAGVIQSPRHLIKEKRETATLKCYPIPRHDTVYWYQQGPGQDPQFLISFYEKMQSDKGSIPDRFSAQQFSDYHSELNMSSLELGDSALYFCASIPDRVGENEQYFGPGTRLTVT.

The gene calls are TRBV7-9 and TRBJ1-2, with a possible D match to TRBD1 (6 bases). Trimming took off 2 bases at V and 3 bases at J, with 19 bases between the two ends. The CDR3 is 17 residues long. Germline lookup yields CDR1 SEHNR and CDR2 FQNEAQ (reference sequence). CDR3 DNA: TGTGCCAGCAGCTTACCGCCCGTCTGGGGGCTGGACTATGGCTACACCTTC. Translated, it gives CASSLPPVWGLDYGYTF.

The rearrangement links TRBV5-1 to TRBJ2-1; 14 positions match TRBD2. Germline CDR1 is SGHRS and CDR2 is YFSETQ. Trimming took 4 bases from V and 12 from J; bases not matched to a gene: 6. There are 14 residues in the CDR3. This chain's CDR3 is CASSGSTSGGAQFF. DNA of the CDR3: TGCGCCAGCAGCGGATCGACTAGCGGGGGGGCGCAGTTCTTC.

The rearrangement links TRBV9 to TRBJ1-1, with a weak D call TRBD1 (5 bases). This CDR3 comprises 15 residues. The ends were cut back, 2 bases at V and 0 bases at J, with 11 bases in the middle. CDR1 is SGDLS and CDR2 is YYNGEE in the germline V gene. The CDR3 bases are TGTGCCAGCAGCGTGGAGGGGACGGTGAACACTGAAGCTTTCTTT. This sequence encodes CASSVEGTVNTEAFF.